The 9 T cell receptor beta chains below come from one sample, sequenced in a study of cytomegalovirus exposure and HLA in healthy donors. The PCR made use of 60 Vbeta and 13 Jbeta primers. Using immunoSEQ multiplex PCR, the repertoire was profiled, and TCRdb retains in-frame clones only, with some absent. The sample carries about 120,000 clones, 70% to 75% recorded once. Sequencing was done on a sample of PBMCs. These receptors were collected from a woman aged 18-35 years in good health and CMV-seronegative.

The chain links TRBV28 to TRBJ2-7; 10 nucleotides agree with TRBD1. The V gene's germline CDR1 is MDHEN and CDR2 SYDVKM. The length of the CDR3 is 15 residues. The V and J ends lost 5 bases and 3 bases, in that order; junction bases with no gene match: 7. The CDR3 reads CASSETGGVNYEQYF. CDR3 DNA: TGTGCCAGCAGTGAGACAGGGGGCGTAAACTACGAGCAGTACTTC. Full variable domain (rest looked up from reference TRBV28 and TRBJ2-7): DVKVTQSSRYLVKRTGEKVFLECVQDMDHENMFWYRQDPGLGLRLIYFSYDVKMKEKGDIPEGYSVSREKKERFSLILESASTNQTSMYLCASSETGGVNYEQYFGPGTRLTVT.

This sequence joins TRBV19 and TRBJ1-2, with D uncertain. The CDR3 loop spans 15 amino acids. V lost 10 bases and J 4 bases, leaving 22 bases between the germline ends. Germline CDR1 is LNHDA and CDR2 is SQIVND (reference sequence). The CDR3 bases are TGTGCCACTTACAGACAAGGACTACGAGGCTATGGCTACACCTTC. Protein sequence: CATYRQGLRGYGYTF.

The gene calls are TRBV19 and TRBJ1-4; 7 nucleotides agree with TRBD1. The CDR3 sequence is 14 residues long. V lost 5 bases, J lost 3 bases, and 3 bases stayed unmatched. Germline CDR1 and CDR2: LNHDA and SQIVND (reference sequence). In DNA form, the CDR3 reads TGTGCCAGTAGTCAACAGGGGCCTAATGAAAAACTGTTTTTT. Encoded protein: CASSQQGPNEKLFF.

The chain links TRBV15 to TRBJ2-7; D not certain. The CDR3 loop spans 15 amino acids. V gave up 0 bases and J gave up 2 bases, with 11 bases separating them. Germline V CDR1 and CDR2: LNHNV, YYDKDF (reference sequence). Here the CDR3 DNA reads TGTGCCACCAGCAGAGAGGCAGTCGTAACCTACGAGCAGTACTTC. It encodes CATSREAVVTYEQYF.

This clone was detected only a few times. Since the CDR3 does not end with the conserved phenylalanine or tryptophan, this likely comes from a read error. The chain couples TRBV6-1 to TRBJ1-1, with TRBD1 identical over 9 bases. The CDR3 has 19 amino acids. Germline V gene lookup returns CDR1 MNHNS and CDR2 SASEGT. The V gene end was trimmed by 3 bases and the J gene end by 4 bases; junction bases not matched to a gene: 18. The CDR3 nucleotides are TGTGCCAGCAGTGAGGGCCCACAGGGGGCGCGGAGGGGAGCCACTGAAGCTTTCGTT. Amino acids: CASSEGPQGARRGATEAFV.

The table lists this clone with a count of one. The chain carries TRBV11-2 and TRBJ1-1, with a possible D match to TRBD1 (6 bases). V lost 8 bases and J 5 bases, leaving 18 bases between the germline ends. The CDR3 loop spans 14 amino acids. CDR1 and CDR2 (germline): SGHAT, FQNNGV. The CDR3 DNA reads TGTGCCAGCGCTCCCCCTTACAGGGTTACTGAAGCTTTCTTT. It codes for CASAPPYRVTEAFF.

J is TRBJ1-5 and V is TRBV4-2; 11 nucleotides match TRBD1. CDR3 size: 14 residues. J was trimmed by 10 bases and V by 1 base; bases with no gene match: 3. Germline CDR1 reads LGHNA; CDR2 reads YNFKEQ. The CDR3 coding sequence is TGTGCCAGCAGCCAAGGGACAGGGGGCTTACCCCAGCATTTT. Amino acid sequence: CASSQGTGGLPQHF.

This chain uses TRBV5-1 with TRBJ2-7; 7 nucleotides line up with TRBD1. This CDR3 region has 14 residues. Germline V lookup: CDR1 SGHRS, CDR2 YFSETQ. V was clipped by 5 bases and J by 2 bases; unmatched bases: 7. DNA of the CDR3: TGCGCCAGCAGACACTCCGGGACAGCCTACGAGCAGTACTTC. Protein product: CASRHSGTAYEQYF.

This clone was picked up a small number of times. This chain uses TRBV7-8 with TRBJ1-4, with D unclear. Germline assignment: CDR1 SGHVS and CDR2 FQNEAQ. This CDR3 is built from 15 residues. V was shortened by 5 bases and J by 7 bases, with 17 bases between the two germline ends. The CDR3, as DNA: TGTGCCAGCAGCCATCGACGAGACTTGGGTGAAAAACTGTTTTTT. As protein: CASSHRRDLGEKLFF.